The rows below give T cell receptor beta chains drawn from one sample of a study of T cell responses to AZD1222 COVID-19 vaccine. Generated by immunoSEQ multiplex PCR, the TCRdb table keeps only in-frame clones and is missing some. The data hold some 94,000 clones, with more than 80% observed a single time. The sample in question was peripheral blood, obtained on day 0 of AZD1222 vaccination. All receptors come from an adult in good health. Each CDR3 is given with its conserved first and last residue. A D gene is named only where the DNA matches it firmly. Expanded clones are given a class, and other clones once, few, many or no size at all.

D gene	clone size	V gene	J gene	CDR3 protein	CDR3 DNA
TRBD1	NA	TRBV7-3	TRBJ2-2	CASSITGTGRTGELFF	TGTGCCAGCAGCATTACCGGGACAGGGAGAACCGGGGAGCTGTTTTTT
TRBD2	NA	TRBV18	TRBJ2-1	CASSPLTSGGAGSYNEQFF	TGTGCCAGCTCACCGCTGACTAGCGGGGGGGCCGGATCCTACAATGAGCAGTTCTTC
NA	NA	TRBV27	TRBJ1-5	CASSLGLFNQPQHF	TGTGCCAGCAGTTTAGGACTTTTCAATCAGCCCCAGCATTTT
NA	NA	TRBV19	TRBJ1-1	CATEQLKGEAFF	TGTGCCACAGAACAGCTCAAAGGGGAAGCTTTCTTT
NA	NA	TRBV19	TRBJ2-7	CATSPHTESYEQYF	TGTGCCACCTCCCCCCACACAGAATCCTACGAGCAGTACTTC
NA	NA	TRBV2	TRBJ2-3	CASRGAKRSDTQYF	TGTGCCAGCAGGGGGGCTAAAAGATCAGATACGCAGTATTTT
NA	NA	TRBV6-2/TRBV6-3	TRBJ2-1	CASSRGPSSYNEQFF	TGTGCCAGCAGCCGAGGTCCGAGCTCCTACAATGAGCAGTTCTTC
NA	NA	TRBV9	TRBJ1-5	CASSAEGQNQPQHF	TGTGCCAGCAGCGCAGAGGGACAAAATCAGCCCCAGCATTTT
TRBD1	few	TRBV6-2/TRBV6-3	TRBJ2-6	CASSFQGAGANVLTF	TGTGCCAGCAGCTTTCAGGGGGCTGGGGCCAACGTCCTGACTTTC
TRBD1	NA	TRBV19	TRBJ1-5	CASSTTGGGQPQHF	TGTGCCAGTAGTACGACAGGGGGCGGTCAGCCCCAGCATTTT
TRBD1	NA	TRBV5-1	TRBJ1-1	CASSYQGARTEAFF	TGCGCCAGCAGCTATCAGGGGGCGCGGACTGAAGCTTTCTTT
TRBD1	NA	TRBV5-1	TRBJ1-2	CASSLSLDGTAYGYTF	TGCGCCAGCAGCTTGTCACTGGATGGGACAGCGTATGGCTACACCTTC
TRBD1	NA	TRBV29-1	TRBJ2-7	CSVADRDIKQYF	TGCAGCGTTGCAGACAGGGATATAAAACAGTACTTC
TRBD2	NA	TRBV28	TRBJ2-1	CASSFGTSGSDEQFF	TGTGCCAGCAGTTTTGGGACTAGCGGGAGCGATGAGCAGTTCTTC
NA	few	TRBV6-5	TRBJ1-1	CASSYLTGNTEAFF	TGTGCCAGCAGTTACCTGACAGGGAACACTGAAGCTTTCTTT
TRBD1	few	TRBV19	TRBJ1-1	CASSVGTGSRTEAFF	TGTGCCAGTAGTGTGGGGACAGGGAGTCGCACTGAAGCTTTCTTT
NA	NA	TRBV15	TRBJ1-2	CATSRDQTDVYIF	TGTGCCACCAGCAGAGATCAGACAGACGTGTACATCTTC
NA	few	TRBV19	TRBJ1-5	CASMPLGRGGSSQPQHF	TGTGCCAGTATGCCCTTGGGTCGGGGGGGGAGTTCTCAGCCCCAGCATTTT
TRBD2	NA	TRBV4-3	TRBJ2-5	CASSSGSTPGVETQYF	TGCGCCAGCAGTAGCGGGAGCACACCCGGGGTGGAGACCCAGTACTTC
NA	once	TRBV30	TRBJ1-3	CAWSVRGGLVGNTIYF	TGTGCCTGGAGTGTACGCGGGGGTCTGGTGGGAAACACCATATATTTT
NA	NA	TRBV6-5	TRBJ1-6	CATQGPSSTLHF	TGTGCCACCCAGGGGCCGTCTTCGACCCTCCACTTT
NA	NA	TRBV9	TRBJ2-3	CASSSKEGVADTQYF	TGTGCCAGCAGCTCCAAAGAAGGGGTCGCAGATACGCAGTATTTT
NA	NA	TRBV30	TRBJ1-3	CAWSVAQGNTIYF	TGTGCCTGGAGTGTAGCGCAAGGAAACACCATATATTTT
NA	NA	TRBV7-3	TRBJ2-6	CASSLFVRGSGANVLTF	TGTGCCAGCAGCTTATTTGTTCGAGGGTCTGGGGCCAACGTCCTGACTTTC
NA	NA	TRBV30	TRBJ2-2	CAWSVIWLKRGELFF	TGTGCCTGGAGTGTAATATGGTTAAAGAGGGGGGAGCTGTTTTTT
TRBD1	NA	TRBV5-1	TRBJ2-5	CASSSRAPGGETQYF	TGCGCCAGCAGCTCCCGGGCCCCAGGGGGAGAGACCCAGTACTTC
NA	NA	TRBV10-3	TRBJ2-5	CAISESPETQYF	TGTGCCATCAGTGAGTCCCCGGAGACCCAGTACTTC
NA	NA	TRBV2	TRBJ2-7	CASSERRWTQAVAEQYF	TGTGCCAGCAGTGAAAGAAGGTGGACGCAGGCTGTTGCGGAGCAGTACTTC
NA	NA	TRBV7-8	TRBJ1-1	CASSRGKGWGTEAFF	TGTGCCAGCAGCCGGGGGAAGGGCTGGGGCACTGAAGCTTTCTTT
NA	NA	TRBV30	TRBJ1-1	CAWSLVRGPNTEAFF	TGTGCCTGGAGTCTCGTCCGGGGTCCGAACACTGAAGCTTTCTTT
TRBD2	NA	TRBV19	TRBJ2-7	CASSITAGGSYEQYF	TGTGCCAGTAGTATAACGGCGGGGGGCTCCTACGAGCAGTACTTC